These T cell receptor beta chains were read from a single sample in a study of naive and memory T cell subsets. TCRdb re-analysed the UMI-ligation and nested PCR reads in MiXCR, keeping a single row per CDR3 protein. The sample has about 26,000 distinct CDR3 sequences, 5.2% seen once. The sequenced sample was blood. The receptors derive from an adult in good health. Each CDR3 is given with its conserved first and last residue. The order of the fields is J gene, clone size, V gene, CDR3 protein. Only some rows state a clone size, as once, few, many or a class for expanded clones.

TRBJ1-5,medium-sized,TRBV20-1,CSARWGDQPQHF
TRBJ2-7,many,TRBV10-3,CAISEFGSDSYEQYF
TRBJ2-2,NA,TRBV29-1,CSVRFRGDTGELFF
TRBJ1-1,many,TRBV28,CASTPPGANTEAFF
TRBJ1-5,many,TRBV28,CASSPQLLSNQPQHF
TRBJ2-6,few,TRBV6-1,CASSKPDRGTTSGANVLTF
TRBJ1-5,many,TRBV6-2/TRBV6-3,CASSSSGQPQHF
TRBJ2-1,few,TRBV25-1,CASSESRTGSYEQFF
TRBJ2-2,many,TRBV6-5,CASNYGGGPNTGELFF
TRBJ2-7,many,TRBV30,CAWSQGYEQYF
TRBJ1-5,many,TRBV6-5,CASSQDRSSNQPQHF
TRBJ2-1,many,TRBV4-1,CASSQTPTSGEQFF
TRBJ1-1,many,TRBV29-1,CSVVRVGGGPGNTEAFF
TRBJ1-1,few,TRBV28,CASSFPDSRAFF
TRBJ2-3,few,TRBV3-1,CASSQLGQDRLDTQYF
TRBJ1-1,few,TRBV27,CASGGDRENTEAFF
TRBJ1-1,many,TRBV27,CASSDDRGYTEAFF
TRBJ2-7,medium-sized,TRBV29-1,CSVGIPDPIYEQYF
TRBJ2-2,many,TRBV12-3/TRBV12-4,CASSPSSLRAGVTGELFF
TRBJ2-5,many,TRBV29-1,CSVDLDYPLF
TRBJ2-2,many,TRBV6-2/TRBV6-3,CASRGLTANTGELFF
TRBJ2-1,many,TRBV28,CASSPKAGGWNEQFF
TRBJ2-3,many,TRBV6-5,CASRFLTIGATQYF
TRBJ2-7,many,TRBV5-1,CASSTLPGQGVHEQYF
TRBJ1-1,many,TRBV6-6,CASSPDLRGTEAFF
TRBJ1-2,medium-sized,TRBV4-1,CASSPLGTGSNYGYTF
TRBJ2-3,medium-sized,TRBV29-1,CSTETNTDTQYF
TRBJ1-2,many,TRBV20-1,CSAREVGQGYRGYTF
TRBJ2-7,many,TRBV5-6,CASSLGGTSGNEQYF
TRBJ1-1,NA,TRBV9,CASSPGAANTEAFF
TRBJ2-3,many,TRBV7-2,CASSPSLGLAGMADTQYF
TRBJ2-3,many,TRBV29-1,CSGQLAGVFTDTQYF
TRBJ2-1,many,TRBV29-1,CSVARALNNEQFF